These T cell receptor beta chains were read from a single sample in a study of Ad26.COV2.S vaccination and SARS-CoV-2 variants. Sequencing used immunoSEQ multiplex PCR; TCRdb keeps in-frame clones, though not all of them. The sample shows some 520,000 clones, approximately 90% of them seen only once. Specimen: peripheral blood, collected in a trial of Ad26.COV2.S vaccine versus placebo. These receptors all stem from a person between 18 and 60 years old who received the Ad26.COV2.S COVID-19 vaccine or a placebo. Each CDR3 is given with its conserved first and last residue. The D gene is left open where the match is weak. Where a row states a size, it is once, few, many or the class of an expanded clone; other rows omit it.

V gene	clone size	D gene	J gene	CDR3 DNA	CDR3 protein
TRBV27	once	TRBD2	TRBJ2-7	TGTGCCAGCAGCCTAGCGGGGACACGCGAGCAGTACTTC	CASSLAGTREQYF
TRBV29-1	NA	NA	TRBJ1-1	TGCAGCGTTGAACCTGGGGGCCAATTTGAAGCTTTCTTT	CSVEPGGQFEAFF
TRBV11-3	NA	TRBD1	TRBJ2-1	TGTGCCAGCAGCTTATCAGGGGGAGATGAGCAGTTCTTC	CASSLSGGDEQFF
TRBV27	NA	NA	TRBJ2-3	TGTGCCAGCAGTTCAACCCGGGTGGATGCGTTTCCCGATACGCAGTATTTT	CASSSTRVDAFPDTQYF
TRBV7-2	NA	NA	TRBJ2-7	TGTGCCAGCAGCCCAACAGACGGGAGCTCACCCTACGAGCAGTACTTC	CASSPTDGSSPYEQYF
TRBV6-4	NA	NA	TRBJ1-6	TGTGCCAGCGACACCTCTCTTGAGGGGAGGGGGTCACCCCTCCACTTT	CASDTSLEGRGSPLHF
TRBV2	NA	NA	TRBJ2-2	TGTGCCAGCAGTGGAGACACAAACACCGGGGAGCTGTTTTTT	CASSGDTNTGELFF
TRBV7-2	NA	NA	TRBJ1-4	TGTGCCAGCAGCTTAGTAAGACAACCCAATGAAAAACTGTTTTTT	CASSLVRQPNEKLFF
TRBV6-5	NA	TRBD1	TRBJ2-2	TGTGCCAGCAGGCCAATCGGACAGGGTGCCGGGGAGCTGTTTTTT	CASRPIGQGAGELFF
TRBV6-5	NA	TRBD2	TRBJ2-7	TGTGCCAGCACTACAATTAGACTAGCGGGAGTAGAGCAGTACTTC	CASTTIRLAGVEQYF
TRBV5-4	NA	NA	TRBJ2-6	TGTGCCAGCAGCTTGATGCAGCCCTCTGGGGCCAACGTCCTGACTTTC	CASSLMQPSGANVLTF
TRBV7-2	NA	TRBD1	TRBJ2-7	TGTGCCAGCAGCCTAGGGGACAGGGGTTACGAGCAGTACTTC	CASSLGDRGYEQYF
TRBV29-1	NA	NA	TRBJ2-1	TGCAGCGCTTGGACGGGGAAAGAGCAGTTCTTC	CSAWTGKEQFF
TRBV5-6	NA	TRBD1	TRBJ2-5	TGTGCCAGCAGCTTGAGACCGGACAGGGAAGAGACCCAGTACTTC	CASSLRPDREETQYF
TRBV5-6	NA	TRBD2	TRBJ2-7	TGTGCCAGCAGCCACGAACTAGCGGGATACAGCTCCTACGAGCAGTACTTC	CASSHELAGYSSYEQYF
TRBV3-1/TRBV3-2	few	TRBD1	TRBJ1-2	TGTGCCAGCAGCCAAAGACAGGGCTATGGCTACACCTTC	CASSQRQGYGYTF
TRBV5-5	few	TRBD1	TRBJ1-2	TGTGCCAGCAGCTCCCAGGACAGGGGGACTTTCTATGGCTACACCTTC	CASSSQDRGTFYGYTF
TRBV5-4	NA	TRBD1	TRBJ1-1	TGTGCCAGCACCCACAGGGGGGGGACTGAAGCTTTCTTT	CASTHRGGTEAFF
TRBV19	NA	NA	TRBJ1-2	TGTGCCAGTAGTACGCTCACTAACTATGGCTACACCTTC	CASSTLTNYGYTF
TRBV29-1	NA	TRBD1	TRBJ1-1	TGCAGCGTTGATTGGGGACAGGGGTATGCTTTCTTT	CSVDWGQGYAFF
TRBV4-2	NA	NA	TRBJ1-2	TGTGCCAGCAGCCACAGGGGAGAGGGAATGAAGAGCTATGGCTACACCTTC	CASSHRGEGMKSYGYTF
TRBV6-5	NA	NA	TRBJ2-3	TGTGCCAGCAGTTTGATGGGGCCCAGGGATACGCAGTATTTT	CASSLMGPRDTQYF
TRBV19	once	TRBD1	TRBJ1-2	TGTGCCAGTAGTCGGGACAGGGGTCCCCTGGGGTATGGCTACACCTTC	CASSRDRGPLGYGYTF
TRBV2	NA	TRBD1	TRBJ1-3	TGTGCCGGAAAAAGGGGGCTCGGAAACACCATATATTTT	CAGKRGLGNTIYF
TRBV3-1/TRBV3-2	NA	NA	TRBJ2-7	TGTGCCAGCAGCCTACCCGGGAATTTCCACTTC	CASSLPGNFHF
TRBV6-6	NA	TRBD2	TRBJ2-1	TGTGCCAGCAGTTACTCGTCGGGGGGGAGTGAGCAGTTCTTC	CASSYSSGGSEQFF
TRBV6-6	few	NA	TRBJ2-7	TGTGCCAGCAGTACCTTGGGGGCCGGGCAGTACTTC	CASSTLGAGQYF
TRBV11-3	NA	NA	TRBJ2-1	TGTGCCAGCAGCTTATTGGTTCTTGTTTGGGGTCATCGATACAATGAGCAGTTCTTC	CASSLLVLVWGHRYNEQFF
TRBV19	few	NA	TRBJ2-3	TGTGCCAGTAGTACTCTGTCGGACTTCACAGATACGCAGTATTTT	CASSTLSDFTDTQYF
TRBV29-1	NA	NA	TRBJ1-2	TGCAGCGTTGATCCCATAAACGTCTATGGCTACACCTTC	CSVDPINVYGYTF
TRBV18	NA	TRBD1	TRBJ2-5	TGTGCCAGCTCTCCGGGACAGGGAGGCGAGACCCAGTACTTC	CASSPGQGGETQYF
TRBV10-3	NA	NA	TRBJ2-7	TGTGCCACCGGACTTAACTCCTACGAGCAGTACTTC	CATGLNSYEQYF
TRBV2	NA	TRBD1	TRBJ2-1	TGTGCCAGCAGTGAACAGGGGGATGAGCAGTTCTTC	CASSEQGDEQFF
TRBV30	NA	TRBD1	TRBJ1-4	TGTGCCTGGAAACCACAGGGGCCTAATGAAAAACTGTTTTTT	CAWKPQGPNEKLFF
TRBV6-6	many	NA	TRBJ2-7	TGTGCCAGCAGTTACGCCTCGGACGGTTCCTACGAGCAGTACTTC	CASSYASDGSYEQYF
TRBV7-2	NA	NA	TRBJ2-7	TGTGCCAGCAGCTTAGGGGGGCTTTACGAGCAGTACTTC	CASSLGGLYEQYF
TRBV7-2	NA	NA	TRBJ2-3	TGTGCCAGCAGCTTAGCTGGGACCCCTAGCACAGATACGCAGTATTTT	CASSLAGTPSTDTQYF
TRBV7-9	NA	TRBD2	TRBJ2-5	TGTGCCAGCAGCCGGACTAGCGGGAGGCCAGAACTGGTACAAGAGACCCAGTACTTC	CASSRTSGRPELVQETQYF
TRBV7-9	NA	NA	TRBJ1-2	TGTGCCAGCAGCGGCAGGGTTAACTATGGCTACACCTTC	CASSGRVNYGYTF
TRBV19	NA	TRBD1	TRBJ1-2	TGTGCCAGTAGTAAGAGTTTGGACAGGGTCATTAACGGCTACACCTTC	CASSKSLDRVINGYTF
TRBV15	NA	NA	TRBJ1-5	TGTGCCACCAGCAGACCGGAGGCCCGGGGCAATCAGCCCCAGCATTTT	CATSRPEARGNQPQHF
TRBV6-6	NA	TRBD2	TRBJ2-1	TGTGCCAGCATCTCAATAGCGGGAGTTGGTCACAATGAGCAGTTCTTC	CASISIAGVGHNEQFF
TRBV11-2	NA	NA	TRBJ2-1	TGTGCCAGCAGCTTACAGACGATCAATGAGCAGTTCTTC	CASSLQTINEQFF